The 13 T cell receptor beta chains below were found in one sample sequenced in a study of beta chain features in type 1 diabetes. Study-wide results and caveats: TCRB CDR3s from Type 1 diabetes patients were moderately but significantly shorter in all four CD4+ subsets.

Which antigens these TCRs recognize remains unknown. The isolated RNA, all of it, was reverse transcribed, so expressed TCRB transcripts were what got sequenced. TCRdb's copy holds only in-frame clones and misses some; the assay was immunoSEQ multiplex PCR. This sample carries a few hundred thousand clones, around 9.6% of them seen once, and the ten largest clones take about 0.6%. The sample comprised central memory CD4+ T cells from blood. All receptors come from a man aged 30 to 45 with type 1 diabetes.

This clone was counted only a few times. The rearrangement links TRBV30 to TRBJ2-3; no firm D call. V shed 2 bases and J shed 5 bases, with 5 bases lying between them. Germline CDR1 is GTSNPN and CDR2 is SVGIG (reference sequence). This CDR3 region has 11 residues. The CDR3 is CAWSPQDTQYF. The CDR3 region has the DNA TGTGCCTGGAGTCCCCAAGATACGCAGTATTTT. Looking up the rest from reference TRBV30 and TRBJ2-3 gives the full variable domain: SQTIHQWPATLVQPVGSPLSLECTVEGTSNPNLYWYRQAAGRGLQLLFYSVGIGQISSEVPQNLSASRPQDRQFILSSKKLLLSDSGFYLCAWSPQDTQYFGPGTRLTVL.

This clone was detected a few times. The chain's CDR3 is CASSLSSTGFTGELFF. The CDR3 DNA sequence: TGCGCCAGCAGCTTGTCCTCGACAGGGTTCACCGGGGAGCTGTTTTTT. V usage is TRBV5-1 and J usage is TRBJ2-2; 7 bases align to TRBD1. J lost 4 bases, V lost 1 base, and 7 bases had no gene match. CDR3 length: 16 residues. Germline V gene data show CDR1 as SGHRS and CDR2 as YFSETQ.

This clone has more than one count but fewer than ten. The chain carries TRBV7-2 and TRBJ2-7; D gene unclear. Germline assignment: CDR1 SGHTA and CDR2 FQGNSA. The ends were cut back, 1 base at V and 2 bases at J, with 9 bases in the middle. This CDR3 is built from 14 residues. CDR3 amino acids: CASSLGLFPYEQYF. For the CDR3, the DNA is TGTGCCAGCAGCTTAGGTCTCTTTCCCTACGAGCAGTACTTC.

V is TRBV7-6 and J is TRBJ2-2; D remains ambiguous. The V gene lost 1 base and the J gene lost 0 bases, with 6 bases spanning the gap. Per the germline V gene, CDR1 is SGHVS and CDR2 is FNYEAQ. This CDR3 is 15 amino acids long. The CDR3 region is CASSLGAANTGELFF. The CDR3 bases are TGTGCCAGCAGCTTAGGAGCCGCGAACACCGGGGAGCTGTTTTTT.

The rearrangement joins TRBV7-8 to TRBJ1-1; TRBD1 is a possible D gene (5 bases). The CDR3 covers 15 residues. Germline CDR1 and CDR2: SGHVS and FQNEAQ. The germline V and J ends were trimmed by 2 bases and 1 base, with 11 bases remaining between them. The CDR3 spells CASSLHQTANTEAFF. The CDR3 nucleotides are TGTGCCAGCAGCTTACATCAGACAGCGAACACTGAAGCTTTCTTT.

The chain recombines TRBV28 with TRBJ1-1; 9 bases agree with TRBD1. V dropped 7 bases and J dropped 5; count of bases not matched to a gene: 8. The CDR3 contains 14 residues. Germline lookup yields CDR1 MDHEN and CDR2 SYDVKM. The CDR3 loop reads CASIPGQGLTEAFF. The CDR3 DNA reads as TGTGCCAGCATTCCGGGACAGGGTTTGACTGAAGCTTTCTTT.

This clone showed up just a few times. The rearrangement uses TRBV27 and TRBJ2-1; TRBD2 matches 8 bases. The CDR3 has 14 residues. Trimming took 7 bases from V and 8 from J; bases not matched to a gene: 10. The V gene's germline CDR1 is MNHEY and CDR2 SMNVEV (reference sequence). This chain's CDR3 is CASTPLGLEDEQFF. CDR3 nucleotides: TGTGCCAGCACCCCCCTGGGACTAGAAGATGAGCAGTTCTTC.

The chain joins TRBV4-2 to TRBJ1-5; 9 bases fit TRBD1. CDR3 length: 15 amino acids. V gave up 5 bases and J gave up 11 bases; unmatched junction bases: 13. Germline-derived CDR1 and CDR2 are LGHNA and YNFKEQ. The CDR3 region has the DNA TGTGCCAGCAGCTTGGACAGGGGCGTGGTGAGGGCCCAGCATTTT. This translates into CASSLDRGVVRAQHF.

This clone has more than one count but fewer than ten. V and J are TRBV6-6 and TRBJ1-5, with a possible D match to TRBD1 (5 bases). The germline CDR1 and CDR2 sequences are MNHNY and SVGAGI (reference sequence). The V end lost 7 bases, the J end lost 4 bases, and 17 bases lay between the germline ends. The CDR3 covers 15 residues. The CDR3: CASMRGNGGNQPQHF. The CDR3 DNA sequence: TGTGCCAGCATGCGGGGGAACGGTGGTAATCAGCCCCAGCATTTT.

J is TRBJ2-5 and V is TRBV5-1; 7 positions match TRBD1. Trimming took 3 bases from V and 3 from J; bases not matched to a gene: 8. The length of the CDR3 is 15 residues. Germline-derived CDR1 and CDR2 are SGHRS and YFSETQ. The CDR3 coding sequence is TGCGCCAGCAGCTATCTGACAGGGTTGGAAGAGACCCAGTACTTC. Its translation: CASSYLTGLEETQYF.

This sequence joins TRBV5-1 and TRBJ1-4; 7 bases fit TRBD1. V gave up 4 bases and J gave up 5 bases; unmatched junction bases: 5. The germline gives CDR1 SGHRS, CDR2 YFSETQ. The CDR3 spans 14 residues. Here the CDR3 DNA reads TGCGCCAGCAGCCGGGGGACAGAGAATGAAAAACTGTTTTTT. Its protein is CASSRGTENEKLFF.

The chain uses TRBV9 and TRBJ2-3; D is perhaps TRBD1 (6 bases). CDR3 length: 15 residues. Germline values: CDR1 SGDLS, CDR2 YYNGEE. Trimming stripped 4 bases from V and 0 bases from J, with 12 bases between. CDR3 nucleotide sequence: TGTGCCAGCAGCATCCGGACAGAAAGCACAGATACGCAGTATTTT. Amino acids: CASSIRTESTDTQYF. The full variable domain, its missing parts supplied by reference TRBV9 and TRBJ2-3, is DSGVTQTPKHLITATGQRVTLRCSPRSGDLSVYWYQQSLDQGLQFLIQYYNGEERAKGNILERFSAQQFPDLHSELNLSSLELGDSALYFCASSIRTESTDTQYFGPGTRLTVL.

This clone was seen at least ten times. The J gene is TRBJ1-1, the V gene TRBV7-2, with D unresolved. The V and J ends lost 4 bases and 1 base respectively, with 10 bases between them. This CDR3 is 14 amino acids long. The V gene's germline CDR1 is SGHTA and CDR2 FQGNSA. The CDR3 sequence: CASSWSHTNTEAFF. In DNA form, the CDR3 reads TGTGCCAGCAGCTGGTCACATACGAACACTGAAGCTTTCTTT.